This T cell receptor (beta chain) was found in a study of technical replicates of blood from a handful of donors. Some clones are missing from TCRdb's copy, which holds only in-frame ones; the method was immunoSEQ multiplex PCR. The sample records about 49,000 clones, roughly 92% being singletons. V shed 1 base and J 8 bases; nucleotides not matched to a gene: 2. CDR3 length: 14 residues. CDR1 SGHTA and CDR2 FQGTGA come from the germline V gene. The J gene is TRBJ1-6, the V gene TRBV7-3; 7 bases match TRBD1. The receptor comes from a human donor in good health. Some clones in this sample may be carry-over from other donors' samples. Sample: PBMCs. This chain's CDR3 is CASSLIGGDSPLHF. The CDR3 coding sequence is TGTGCCAGCAGCTTAATAGGGGGCGATTCACCCCTCCACTTT.